One and the same sample provided the 26 T cell receptor beta chains below, sequenced in a study of persistence of HIV-infected CD4 T cells (dated by TCRdb to the early 2020s). Antigen specificity for these receptors is unknown. The immunoSEQ hsTCRB assay version 4 in survey mode was used to sequence TCRbeta repertoires from genomic DNA. TCRdb stores this immuneACCESS table with in-frame sequences only. Part of the clones is absent; in the studies checked, under half of the shortfall reflects unresolved V genes, and no reason is known for the rest. The sample yields about 36,000 clones; 85% were counted once. Clones ranked in the top ten supply 4.5% to 6% of the sample. The sample's treatment or condition, from its label and the paper: suppressive antiretroviral therapy. A pool of overlapping 15-mer peptides from HIV-1 Gag, at 0.9 to 1 ug per peptide per mL, was used to stimulate the cells. Memory CD4+ T cells that did not respond, being CD40L-negative, CD69-negative and CD45RO-high, were sorted as memory populations depleted of antigen-responding cells.

The sequencing here drew on cultured CD4+ T cells from PBMCs, taken from a patient who received antiretroviral therapy. The cell subset or site label on this specimen signifies: CD40L-CD69- CD45RO-high memory CD4 T cells not responding to Gag peptides. These receptors were taken from an adult with HIV. The donor label of this sample is uncertain.

J is TRBJ1-2 and V is TRBV7-2, with 10 positions matching TRBD1. Germline lookup yields CDR1 SGHTA and CDR2 FQGNSA. After removal of 6 bases from V and 8 bases from J, the junction contained 15 bases not matched to a gene. The CDR3 is made up of 16 amino acids. The CDR3 DNA reads TGTGCCAGCAGGAACCCCGGGACAGGGGTTTCAGGCGGCTACACCTTC. Its protein product is CASRNPGTGVSGGYTF.

The chain links TRBV28 to TRBJ2-7; TRBD1 matches at 9 bases. Trimming cost V 6 bases and J 2 bases; bases outside gene matches: 5. CDR1 and CDR2 from the germline V gene are MDHEN and SYDVKM. The CDR3 has 14 amino acids. CDR3 sequence (DNA): TGTGCCAGCAGGTGGGGACAGGGACCCTACGAGCAGTACTTC. This translates into CASRWGQGPYEQYF.

This chain uses TRBV5-4 with TRBJ1-6, with TRBD1 as a possible D gene (6 bases). In germline, CDR1 is SGHNT, CDR2 YYREEE (reference sequence). This CDR3 spans 17 amino acids. Trimming took 3 bases from V and 4 from J, leaving 17 bases between them. The CDR3 DNA sequence: TGTGCCAGCAGCTCGGCCGGGGGCGGTCAGTATAATTCACCCCTCCACTTT. This translates into CASSSAGGGQYNSPLHF.

A remark on this clone: The junction does not match germline at one end; this may be a read error. This rearrangement joins TRBV6-5 to TRBJ2-1; D possibly corresponds to TRBD1 (6 bases). The CDR3 runs to 13 residues. The germline V gene encodes CDR1 MNHEY and CDR2 SVGAGI. The DNA for the CDR3 is TGTGCCAGCACAACAGGGCCCTATAATGAGCAGTTCTTC. Translated: CASTTGPYNEQFF.

This chain joins TRBV5-1 and TRBJ2-3, with 7 nucleotides matching TRBD2. Germline CDR1 reads SGHRS; CDR2 reads YFSETQ. Trimming at V came to 4 bases and at J to 5 bases, leaving 7 bases not matched to a gene. The length of the CDR3 is 14 residues. The CDR3 nucleotides are TGCGCCAGCAGCACCCGGGACTATGGAGATACGCAGTATTTT. Residues: CASSTRDYGDTQYF.

The chain couples TRBV14 to TRBJ1-2; 8 nucleotides align to TRBD1. The CDR3 is made up of 17 amino acids. The germline V gene has CDR1 SGHDN and CDR2 FVKESK. The J segment lost 7 bases and the V segment lost 0 bases, leaving 13 bases of the junction unmatched. The CDR3 region has the DNA TGTGCCAGCAGCCAAGACGGCAGGGGGCTCAATTCTCGTGGCTACACCTTC. Amino acids: CASSQDGRGLNSRGYTF.

The J gene is TRBJ2-1, the V gene TRBV18, with 7 bases matching TRBD1. Looked up from germline, CDR1 is KGHSH and CDR2 is LQKENI. This CDR3 has 15 residues. V dropped 3 bases and J dropped 0; count of bases not matched to a gene: 2. The CDR3 here is CASSPRDSSYNEQFF. The CDR3 DNA reads as TGTGCCAGCTCACCTCGGGACAGCTCCTACAATGAGCAGTTCTTC. Using reference TRBV18 and TRBJ2-1 for the parts outside the CDR3, the full variable domain is NAGVMQNPRHLVRRRGQEARLRCSPMKGHSHVYWYRQLPEEGLKFMVYLQKENIIDESGMPKERFSAEFPKEGPSILRIQQVVRGDSAAYFCASSPRDSSYNEQFFGPGTRLTVL.

The chain links TRBV4-2 to TRBJ1-5; TRBD1 might be the D (6 bases). Trimming took 0 bases from V and 9 from J, leaving 15 bases between them. The germline V gene encodes CDR1 LGHNA and CDR2 YNFKEQ. The CDR3 covers 15 residues. The CDR3 DNA is TGTGCCAGCAGCCAAGATACGCAGGGGAAGAGGCCCCAGCATTTT. Amino acids: CASSQDTQGKRPQHF.

V usage is TRBV5-1 and J usage is TRBJ2-3, with 7 bases fitting TRBD2. Losses at the gene ends were 0 bases for V and 1 base for J; bases not matched to a gene: 2. Germline V gives CDR1 SGHRS, CDR2 YFSETQ. The CDR3 runs 15 residues. The CDR3 sequence is CASSLVRGGTDTQYF. Written as DNA, the CDR3 is TGCGCCAGCAGCTTGGTACGGGGGGGCACAGATACGCAGTATTTT. The full variable domain, in which reference TRBV5-1 and TRBJ2-3 provide the parts outside the CDR3, is KAGVTQTPRYLIKTRGQQVTLSCSPISGHRSVSWYQQTPGQGLQFLFEYFSETQRNKGNFPGRFSGRQFSNSRSEMNVSTLELGDSALYLCASSLVRGGTDTQYFGPGTRLTVL.

This chain links TRBV3-1 (or the pseudogene TRBV3-2) with TRBJ2-2; 8 bases align to TRBD2. Germline V gene data show CDR1 as LGHDT and CDR2 as YNNKEL (reference sequence). CDR3 length: 14 residues. The trim removed 4 bases at V and 7 bases at J, leaving 5 bases unmatched. CDR3: CASSPPGGVGELFF. The CDR3 DNA is TGTGCCAGCAGCCCCCCGGGGGGGGTCGGGGAGCTGTTTTTT.

This clone was picked up one time. The J gene is TRBJ2-3, the V gene TRBV5-1; TRBD1 agrees at 7 bases. Per the germline V gene, CDR1 is SGHRS and CDR2 is YFSETQ. The CDR3 covers 14 residues. The V and J ends lost 5 bases and 4 bases, in that order; junction bases with no gene match: 7. The CDR3 is CASRYRGSPDTQYF. Here the CDR3 DNA reads TGCGCCAGCAGGTACAGGGGAAGTCCAGATACGCAGTATTTT. Complete variable domain (other parts from reference TRBV5-1 and TRBJ2-3): KAGVTQTPRYLIKTRGQQVTLSCSPISGHRSVSWYQQTPGQGLQFLFEYFSETQRNKGNFPGRFSGRQFSNSRSEMNVSTLELGDSALYLCASRYRGSPDTQYFGPGTRLTVL.

The rearrangement links TRBV5-1 to TRBJ1-4; 7 bases match TRBD1. Germline V lookup: CDR1 SGHRS, CDR2 YFSETQ. Trimming cost V 1 base and J 5 bases; bases outside gene matches: 11. The CDR3 sequence is 17 residues long. The CDR3 reads CASSLTGTALKNEKLFF. Written as DNA, the CDR3 is TGCGCCAGCAGCTTGACCGGGACAGCCTTGAAGAATGAAAAACTGTTTTTT.

V usage is TRBV27 and J usage is TRBJ2-7; D assignment may be TRBD1 or TRBD2 (5 bases each). The ends were cut back, 3 bases at V and 0 bases at J, with 12 bases in the middle. Germline loops: CDR1 MNHEY, CDR2 SMNVEV (reference sequence). The CDR3 extends over 15 amino acids. The CDR3 loop is CASSFLGVGSYEQYF. CDR3 bases: TGTGCCAGCAGTTTCTTGGGGGTCGGCTCCTACGAGCAGTACTTC.

The chain joins TRBV9 to TRBJ2-3; no reliable D call. CDR3 length equals 12 residues. The germline gives CDR1 SGDLS, CDR2 YYNGEE. V lost 0 bases and J 5 bases, leaving 4 bases between the germline ends. The CDR3, as DNA: TGTGCCAGCAGCGTAGGACGAGATACGCAGTATTTT. Translated: CASSVGRDTQYF. The full variable domain, completed using reference TRBV9 and TRBJ2-3, is DSGVTQTPKHLITATGQRVTLRCSPRSGDLSVYWYQQSLDQGLQFLIQYYNGEERAKGNILERFSAQQFPDLHSELNLSSLELGDSALYFCASSVGRDTQYFGPGTRLTVL.

This chain links TRBV19 with TRBJ2-7; 8 bases are a match to TRBD2. Per the germline V gene, CDR1 is LNHDA and CDR2 is SQIVND (reference sequence). V shed 7 bases, J shed 6 bases, and the junction held 11 bases outside the gene matches. The CDR3 is 14 residues long. In DNA form, the CDR3 reads TGTGCCAGTACCCCCGGGAGGGCATCCCTCGAGCAGTACTTC. Translating it yields CASTPGRASLEQYF.

This rearrangement joins TRBV14 to TRBJ2-1; D unclear. V gave up 5 bases and J gave up 10 bases, with 12 bases separating them. CDR3 length equals 12 residues. Germline V gene sequence: CDR1 SGHDN, CDR2 FVKESK. The CDR3 sequence is CASSYVVGEQFF. Written as DNA, the CDR3 is TGTGCCAGCAGCTACGTCGTGGGCGAGCAGTTCTTC. The full variable domain, in which reference TRBV14 and TRBJ2-1 provide the parts outside the CDR3, is EAGVTQFPSHSVIEKGQTVTLRCDPISGHDNLYWYRRVMGKEIKFLLHFVKESKQDESGMPNNRFLAERTGGTYSTLKVQPAELEDSGVYFCASSYVVGEQFFGPGTRLTVL.

This clone has just one count. This chain links TRBV15 with TRBJ2-2, with D possibly TRBD2 on 5 matching bases. Per the germline V gene, CDR1 is LNHNV and CDR2 is YYDKDF (reference sequence). The CDR3 covers 15 residues. V was trimmed by 0 bases and J by 6 bases, leaving 11 bases between them. The CDR3 here is CATSRDPRVAGELFF. The CDR3 bases are TGTGCCACCAGCAGAGATCCGAGGGTGGCCGGGGAGCTGTTTTTT. The entire variable domain, with the rest obtained from reference TRBV15 and TRBJ2-2, is as follows: DAMVIQNPRYQVTQFGKPVTLSCSQTLNHNVMYWYQQKSSQAPKLLFHYYDKDFNNEADTPDNFQSRRPNTSFCFLDIRSPGLGDTAMYLCATSRDPRVAGELFFGEGSRLTVL.

CDR3 amino acids: CASSLNSGGSTDTQYF. In DNA form, the CDR3 reads TGTGCCAGCAGCTTAAATTCGGGGGGAAGCACAGATACGCAGTATTTT. The chain recombines TRBV7-3 with TRBJ2-3; TRBD2 aligns across 7 bases. The CDR3 extends over 16 amino acids. CDR1 is SGHTA, CDR2 FQGTGA, per germline. Trimming cost V 1 base and J 0 bases; bases outside gene matches: 4.

The chain couples TRBV19 to TRBJ2-3, with 11 positions matching TRBD2. The CDR3 contains 16 residues. Germline V lookup: CDR1 LNHDA, CDR2 SQIVND (reference sequence). Germline trimming cut 3 bases from V and 6 bases from J; bases unmatched to any gene: 8. The CDR3 reads CASSITSGGTTDTQYF. CDR3 nucleotide sequence: TGTGCCAGTAGTATCACTAGCGGGGGCACCACGGATACGCAGTATTTT.

V usage is TRBV6-5 and J usage is TRBJ2-3, with a possible D match to TRBD2 (6 bases). CDR3 length: 12 residues. The germline V gene encodes CDR1 MNHEY and CDR2 SVGAGI. Trimming removed 6 bases from V and 2 bases from J, with 6 bases in between. As DNA, the CDR3 is TGTGCCAGCAGGGACTACACAGATACGCAGTATTTT. Translating gives CASRDYTDTQYF.

This chain uses TRBV5-1 with TRBJ1-4, with 8 bases aligning to TRBD1. Germline assignment: CDR1 SGHRS and CDR2 YFSETQ. V gave up 4 bases and J gave up 8 bases; unmatched junction bases: 7. The CDR3 has 14 amino acids. CDR3 in DNA: TGCGCCAGCAGCATACAGGGGGTGGACGAAAAACTGTTTTTT. Translating it yields CASSIQGVDEKLFF.

The chain employs TRBV6-5 and TRBJ1-1; D is possibly TRBD1 (6 bases). With 5 bases removed from V and 1 base from J, the gap between germline ends came to 8 bases. This CDR3 has 13 residues. Germline assignment: CDR1 MNHEY and CDR2 SVGAGI. The CDR3 protein is CASSLGQNTEAFF. CDR3 nucleotides: TGTGCCAGCAGTCTGGGACAGAACACTGAAGCTTTCTTT.

CDR3 sequence: CASSDGAYGYTF. The CDR3 DNA sequence: TGTGCCAGTAGTGATGGGGCCTATGGCTACACCTTC. V usage is TRBV19 and J usage is TRBJ1-2; D is possibly TRBD1 (5 bases). Germline loops: CDR1 LNHDA, CDR2 SQIVND (reference sequence). Trimming took off 5 bases at V and 4 bases at J, with 8 bases between the two ends. CDR3 length: 12 amino acids. The full variable domain, its missing parts supplied by reference TRBV19 and TRBJ1-2, is DGGITQSPKYLFRKEGQNVTLSCEQNLNHDAMYWYRQDPGQGLRLIYYSQIVNDFQKGDIAEGYSVSREKKESFPLTVTSAQKNPTAFYLCASSDGAYGYTFGSGTRLTVV.

The CDR3 DNA sequence: TGCAGTGCTAGTAACCGGGGAGGGACCCAGGGGGGTCACAATGAGCAGTTCTTC. Amino acid sequence: CSASNRGGTQGGHNEQFF. The chain is built from TRBV20-1 and TRBJ2-1; D assignment may be TRBD1 or TRBD2 (7 bases each). Per germline, CDR1 DFQATT and CDR2 SNEGSKA (reference sequence). V was cut by 3 bases and J by 5 bases, with 26 bases left in between. The CDR3 is made up of 18 amino acids.

The chain is built from TRBV12-3 or TRBV12-4 and TRBJ1-4; 10 bases match TRBD1. V trimming: 8 bases; J trimming: 10 bases; junction bases outside the gene matches: 7. The CDR3 runs 13 residues. The CDR3 protein is CASGGTGVGKLFF. CDR3 in DNA: TGTGCCAGCGGAGGGACAGGGGTAGGAAAACTGTTTTTT.

The V and J genes are TRBV28 and TRBJ1-2; D is perhaps TRBD1 (5 bases). CDR1 is MDHEN, CDR2 SYDVKM, per germline. CDR3 length equals 15 residues. With 4 bases removed from V and 4 bases from J, the gap between germline ends came to 16 bases. CDR3 residues: CASSYPLGQGYGYTF. CDR3 bases: TGTGCCAGCAGTTATCCCCTCGGTCAGGGCTATGGCTACACCTTC.